The 18 T cell receptor beta chains below all came from one sample that was sequenced in a study of CD8 T cells in Susac syndrome. RNA, at about 0.45 to 1 ug, was reverse transcribed with random hexamers. MiXCR, applied by TCRdb to the immunoSEQ multiplex PCR reads, yields one record per CDR3 protein. The repertoire holds 180,000 or so distinct CDR3 sequences, with around 95% as singletons. Sample: CD4+ T cells from PBMCs. Receptors originate from a human donor in good health.

This clonotype was recorded only once. The rearrangement uses TRBV29-1 and TRBJ1-1; possible D gene TRBD1, 6 bases. The CDR3 length is 12 residues. The V gene lost 0 bases and the J gene lost 9 bases, with 11 bases spanning the gap. Looked up from germline, CDR1 is SQVTM and CDR2 is ANQGSEA. DNA for the CDR3: TGCAGCGTTGAAGAACGAACAGGGAAAGCTTTCTTT. Amino acids: CSVEERTGKAFF.

The genes are TRBV4-3 and TRBJ2-3, with D hard to call. The germline V gene has CDR1 LGHNA and CDR2 YSLEER. The CDR3 runs 13 residues. V lost 0 bases and J 4 bases, leaving 5 bases between the germline ends. The CDR3 here is CASSQDLPDTQYF. The CDR3 bases are TGCGCCAGCAGCCAAGATCTCCCAGATACGCAGTATTTT.

The J gene is TRBJ1-1, the V gene TRBV20-1, with TRBD1 as a possible D gene (6 bases). Trimming took off 6 bases at V and 1 base at J, with 12 bases between the two ends. CDR1 is DFQATT, CDR2 SNEGSKA, per germline (reference sequence). The CDR3 spans 13 residues. The CDR3 DNA is TGCAGTGCCGCATCCAGGGGGAACACTGAAGCTTTCTTT. Translation gives CSAASRGNTEAFF.

The rearrangement joins TRBV6-5 to TRBJ2-2; 10 positions agree with TRBD1. CDR3 length: 17 residues. Germline lookup yields CDR1 MNHEY and CDR2 SVGAGI. The J segment lost 4 bases and the V segment lost 2 bases, leaving 7 bases of the junction unmatched. CDR3 amino acids: CASSYPRQGARTGELFF. Written as DNA, the CDR3 is TGTGCCAGCAGTTACCCACGACAGGGGGCTCGCACCGGGGAGCTGTTTTTT.

This chain joins TRBV5-4 and TRBJ2-1, with D possibly matching TRBD1 (5 bases). Trimming stripped 4 bases from V and 5 bases from J, with 13 bases between. The germline gives CDR1 SGHNT, CDR2 YYREEE (reference sequence). CDR3 size: 14 residues. CDR3 loop: CASSPRQLDNEQFF. The DNA of the CDR3 is TGTGCCAGCAGCCCCAGACAGCTAGACAATGAGCAGTTCTTC.

This clonotype was picked up one time. The CDR3 DNA reads as TGTGCCAGCAGTTTGGGCAATCCGTCCTACAATGAGCAGTTCTTC. Amino acid sequence: CASSLGNPSYNEQFF. The J gene is TRBJ2-1, the V gene TRBV12-3 or TRBV12-4; D is undetermined. Trimming left V 3 bases short and J 1 base short, with 10 bases between. The CDR3 contains 15 residues.

V gene TRBV12-3 or TRBV12-4 combines with J gene TRBJ2-7; unclear D gene. V dropped 3 bases and J dropped 3 bases, with 3 bases sitting between them. CDR3 length: 11 residues. Written as DNA, the CDR3 is TGTGCCAGCAGTTTGAACTACGAGCAGTACTTC. As protein: CASSLNYEQYF.

This clonotype was observed a single time. The rearrangement links TRBV12-3 or TRBV12-4 to TRBJ2-5; 8 bases are a match to TRBD2. The CDR3 runs 16 residues. Germline trimming cut 4 bases from V and 2 bases from J; bases unmatched to any gene: 9. CDR3 bases: TGTGCCAGCAGTTACCAGCGGGGGTCGGGTCAAGAGACCCAGTACTTC. Translation: CASSYQRGSGQETQYF.

DNA of the CDR3: TGTGCCAGCAGCGCCGGGACACCGGACGGCTATGGCTACACCTTC. Its protein product is CASSAGTPDGYGYTF. The chain uses TRBV7-2 and TRBJ1-2; D is possibly TRBD1 (6 bases). Germline-derived CDR1 and CDR2 are SGHTA and FQGNSA. Trimming took off 5 bases at V and 4 bases at J, with 17 bases between the two ends. This CDR3 comprises 15 residues.

This chain links TRBV30 with TRBJ2-2, with a weak D call TRBD1 (6 bases). This CDR3 has 14 amino acids. Germline values: CDR1 GTSNPN, CDR2 SVGIG (reference sequence). V lost 3 bases and J 5 bases, leaving 13 bases between the germline ends. CDR3 bases: TGTGCCTGGAGGGGGACAAAACGAACCGGGGAGCTGTTTTTT. This encodes CAWRGTKRTGELFF.

The V call is TRBV20-1, the J call TRBJ1-2; D gene uncertain. The CDR3 is made up of 12 amino acids. Trimming pared 3 bases from V and 4 bases from J, leaving 9 bases between. Germline V gene data show CDR1 as DFQATT and CDR2 as SNEGSKA (reference sequence). Here the CDR3 DNA reads TGCAGTGCTAGGGAGAGATCCTATGGCTACACCTTC. Translation gives CSARERSYGYTF.

This chain joins TRBV7-9 and TRBJ2-3, with a tentative D call TRBD2 (6 bases). V lost 2 bases and J lost 5, with 11 bases in between. The CDR3 spans 14 residues. Per the germline V gene, CDR1 is SEHNR and CDR2 is FQNEAQ (reference sequence). This chain's CDR3 is CASSLMGGKDTQYF. The DNA of the CDR3 is TGTGCCAGCAGCTTAATGGGGGGTAAAGATACGCAGTATTTT. Variable domain in full (rest from reference TRBV7-9 and TRBJ2-3): DTGVSQNPRHKITKRGQNVTFRCDPISEHNRLYWYRQTLGQGPEFLTYFQNEAQLEKSRLLSDRFSAERPKGSFSTLEIQRTEQGDSAMYLCASSLMGGKDTQYFGPGTRLTVL.

The chain couples TRBV28 to TRBJ2-5, with TRBD1 as a possible D gene (5 bases). CDR1 is MDHEN, CDR2 SYDVKM, per germline. The V and J ends lost 5 bases and 1 base respectively, with 14 bases between them. CDR3 length: 15 amino acids. This CDR3 reads CASSKPTAPQETQYF. The CDR3, as DNA: TGTGCCAGCAGTAAGCCGACAGCACCCCAAGAGACCCAGTACTTC.

The chain joins TRBV12-3 or TRBV12-4 to TRBJ1-1; TRBD1 might be the D (6 bases). The CDR3 is 15 residues long. Trimming shortened V by 6 bases and J by 4 bases, and 18 bases separated the two germline ends. Written as DNA, the CDR3 is TGTGCCAGCAGCCGGGACAACCTAGGGAGCACTGAAGCTTTCTTT. This encodes CASSRDNLGSTEAFF.

The chain has TRBV11-1 and TRBJ2-7; tentatively, D is TRBD1 (5 bases). There are 14 residues in the CDR3. Germline V gene data show CDR1 as SGHAT and CDR2 as FQDESV (reference sequence). Trimming shortened V by 11 bases and J by 0 bases, and 17 bases separated the two germline ends. CDR3 loop: CAPPTGISSYEQYF. In nucleotides, the CDR3 is TGTGCCCCGCCCACAGGTATTAGCTCCTACGAGCAGTACTTC. Filled out from reference TRBV11-1 and TRBJ2-7, the complete variable domain reads EAEVAQSPRYKITEKSQAVAFWCDPISGHATLYWYRQILGQGPELLVQFQDESVVDDSQLPKDRFSAERLKGVDSTLKIQPAELGDSAMYLCAPPTGISSYEQYFGPGTRLTVT.

V usage is TRBV5-8 and J usage is TRBJ1-1; D is unclear. The CDR3 spans 14 residues. The V gene lost 1 base and the J gene lost 0 bases, with 7 bases spanning the gap. CDR1 and CDR2 from the germline V gene are SGHTS and YDEGEE. The CDR3 region has the DNA TGTGCCAGCAGCTTGAGTGGAATGAACACTGAAGCTTTCTTT. Translated, it gives CASSLSGMNTEAFF. Filled out from reference TRBV5-8 and TRBJ1-1, the complete variable domain reads EAGVTQSPTHLIKTRGQQATLRCSPISGHTSVYWYQQALGLGLQFLLWYDEGEERNRGNFPPRFSGRQFPNYSSELNVNALELEDSALYLCASSLSGMNTEAFFGQGTRLTVV.

The chain employs TRBV7-9 and TRBJ2-7; D may correspond to TRBD1 or TRBD2 (5 bases each). The V gene's germline CDR1 is SEHNR and CDR2 FQNEAQ (reference sequence). CDR3 length equals 15 residues. Trimming removed 1 base from V and 2 bases from J, with 12 bases in between. The CDR3 DNA follows: TGTGCCAGCAGCTTAGTTGGGGACGGAGCCTACGAGCAGTACTTC. This codes for CASSLVGDGAYEQYF. Variable domain in full (rest from reference TRBV7-9 and TRBJ2-7): DTGVSQNPRHKITKRGQNVTFRCDPISEHNRLYWYRQTLGQGPEFLTYFQNEAQLEKSRLLSDRFSAERPKGSFSTLEIQRTEQGDSAMYLCASSLVGDGAYEQYFGPGTRLTVT.

The rearrangement links TRBV27 to TRBJ2-5; 11 positions match TRBD2. The germline V gene encodes CDR1 MNHEY and CDR2 SMNVEV (reference sequence). Trimming cost V 5 bases and J 0 bases; bases outside gene matches: 11. This CDR3 spans 18 amino acids. The CDR3: CASSPALAGGLHQETQYF. The CDR3 DNA reads as TGTGCCAGCAGTCCAGCCCTAGCGGGGGGCCTTCACCAAGAGACCCAGTACTTC.